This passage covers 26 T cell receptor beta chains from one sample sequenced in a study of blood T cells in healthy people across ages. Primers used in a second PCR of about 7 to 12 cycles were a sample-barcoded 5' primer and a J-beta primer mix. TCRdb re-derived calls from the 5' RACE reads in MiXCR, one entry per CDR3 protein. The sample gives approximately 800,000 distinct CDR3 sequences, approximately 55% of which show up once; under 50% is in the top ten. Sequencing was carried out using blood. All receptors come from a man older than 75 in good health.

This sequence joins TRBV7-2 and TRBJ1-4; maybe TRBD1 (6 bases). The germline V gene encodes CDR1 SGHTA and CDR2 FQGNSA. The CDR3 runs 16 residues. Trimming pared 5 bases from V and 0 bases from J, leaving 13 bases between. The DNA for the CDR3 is TGTGCCAGCAGCCCCACAGGGCGGTCAACTAATGAAAAACTGTTTTTT. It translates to CASSPTGRSTNEKLFF.

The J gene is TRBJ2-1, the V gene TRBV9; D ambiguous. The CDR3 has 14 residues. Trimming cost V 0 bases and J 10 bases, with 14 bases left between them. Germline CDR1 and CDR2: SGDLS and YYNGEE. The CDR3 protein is CASSVGVGQTEQFF. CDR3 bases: TGTGCCAGCAGCGTAGGAGTGGGCCAGACGGAGCAGTTCTTC. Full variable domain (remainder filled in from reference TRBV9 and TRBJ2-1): DSGVTQTPKHLITATGQRVTLRCSPRSGDLSVYWYQQSLDQGLQFLIQYYNGEERAKGNILERFSAQQFPDLHSELNLSSLELGDSALYFCASSVGVGQTEQFFGPGTRLTVL.

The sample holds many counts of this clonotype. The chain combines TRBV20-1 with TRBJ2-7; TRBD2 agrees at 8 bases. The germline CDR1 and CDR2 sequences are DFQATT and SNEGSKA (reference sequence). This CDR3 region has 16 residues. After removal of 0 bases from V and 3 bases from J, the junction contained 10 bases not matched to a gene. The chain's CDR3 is CSARDLRTLAGYEQYF. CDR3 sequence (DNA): TGCAGTGCTAGAGACCTACGTACTCTAGCGGGCTACGAGCAGTACTTC.

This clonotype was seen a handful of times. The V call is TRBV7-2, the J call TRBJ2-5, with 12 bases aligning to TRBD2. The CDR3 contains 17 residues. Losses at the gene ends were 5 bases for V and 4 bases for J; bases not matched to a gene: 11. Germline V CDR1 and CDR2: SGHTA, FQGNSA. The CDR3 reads CASSPATSGSSRETQYF. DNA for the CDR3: TGTGCCAGCAGCCCCGCGACTAGCGGGAGCTCGAGAGAGACCCAGTACTTC.

This CDR3 reads CSARGTGAYNEQFF. CDR3 bases: TGCAGTGCTAGAGGCACAGGCGCCTACAATGAGCAGTTCTTC. This sequence joins TRBV20-1 and TRBJ2-1; tentatively, D is TRBD1 (5 bases). V was trimmed by 1 base and J by 2 bases, leaving 9 bases between them. There are 14 residues in the CDR3. Germline lookup yields CDR1 DFQATT and CDR2 SNEGSKA (reference sequence).

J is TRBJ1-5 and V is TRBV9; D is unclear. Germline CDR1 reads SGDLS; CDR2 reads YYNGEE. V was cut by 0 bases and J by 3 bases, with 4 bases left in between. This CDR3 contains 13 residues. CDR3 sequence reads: CASSVDDNQPQHF. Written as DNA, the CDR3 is TGTGCCAGCAGCGTAGATGACAATCAGCCCCAGCATTTT.

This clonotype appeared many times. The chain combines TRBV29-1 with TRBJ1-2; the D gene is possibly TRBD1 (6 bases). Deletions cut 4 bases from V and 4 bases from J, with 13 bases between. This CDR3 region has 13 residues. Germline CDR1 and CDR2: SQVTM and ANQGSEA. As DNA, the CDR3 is TGCAGCGTTGGCGACAGGAACTCCTATGGCTACACCTTC. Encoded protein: CSVGDRNSYGYTF.

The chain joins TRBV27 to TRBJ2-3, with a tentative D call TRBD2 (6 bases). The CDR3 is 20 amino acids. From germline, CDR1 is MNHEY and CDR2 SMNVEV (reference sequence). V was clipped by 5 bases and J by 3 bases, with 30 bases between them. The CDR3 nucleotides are TGTGCCAGCAGTCCCGGGCCCGGACGGACTATGGGAGGTAGTACAGATACGCAGTATTTT. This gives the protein CASSPGPGRTMGGSTDTQYF.

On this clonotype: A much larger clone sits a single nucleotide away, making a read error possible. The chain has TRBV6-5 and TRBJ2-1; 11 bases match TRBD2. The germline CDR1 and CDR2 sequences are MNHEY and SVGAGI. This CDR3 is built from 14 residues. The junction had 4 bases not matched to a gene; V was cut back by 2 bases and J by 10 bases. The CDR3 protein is CASSYGTSGYEQFF. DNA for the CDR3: TGTGCCAGCAGTTACGGGACTAGCGGCTACGAGCAGTTCTTC.

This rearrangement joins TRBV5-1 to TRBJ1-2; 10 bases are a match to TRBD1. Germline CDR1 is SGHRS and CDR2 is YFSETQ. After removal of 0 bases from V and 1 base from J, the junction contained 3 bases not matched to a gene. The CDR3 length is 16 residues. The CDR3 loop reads CASSLGGTGDNYGYTF. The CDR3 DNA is TGCGCCAGCAGCTTGGGAGGGACAGGGGATAACTATGGCTACACCTTC.

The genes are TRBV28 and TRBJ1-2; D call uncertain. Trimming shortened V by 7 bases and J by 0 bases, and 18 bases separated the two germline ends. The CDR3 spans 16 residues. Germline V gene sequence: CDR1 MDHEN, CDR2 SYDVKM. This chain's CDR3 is CASTGPSAATNYGYTF. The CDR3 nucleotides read TGTGCCAGCACCGGACCATCGGCAGCAACTAACTATGGCTACACCTTC.

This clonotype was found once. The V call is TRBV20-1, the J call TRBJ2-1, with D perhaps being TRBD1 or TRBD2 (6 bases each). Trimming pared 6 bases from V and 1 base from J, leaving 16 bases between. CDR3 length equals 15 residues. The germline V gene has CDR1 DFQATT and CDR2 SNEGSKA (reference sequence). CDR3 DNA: TGCAGTGCGTCGGGGGCGCCCCTGTCCTACAATGAGCAGTTCTTC. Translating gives CSASGAPLSYNEQFF.

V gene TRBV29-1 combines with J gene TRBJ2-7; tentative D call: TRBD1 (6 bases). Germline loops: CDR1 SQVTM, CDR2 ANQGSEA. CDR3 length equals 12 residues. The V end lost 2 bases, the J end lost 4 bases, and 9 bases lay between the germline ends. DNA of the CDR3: TGCAGCGTTGAACTACAGGGATACGAGCAGTACTTC. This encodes CSVELQGYEQYF.

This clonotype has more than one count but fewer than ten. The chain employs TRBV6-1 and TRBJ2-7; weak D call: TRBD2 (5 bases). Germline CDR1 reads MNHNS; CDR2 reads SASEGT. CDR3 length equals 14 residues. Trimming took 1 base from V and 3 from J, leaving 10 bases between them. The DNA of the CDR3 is TGTGCCAGCAGTGAAGAGGGAGTAGACTACGAGCAGTACTTC. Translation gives CASSEEGVDYEQYF.

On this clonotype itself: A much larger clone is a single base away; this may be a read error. In DNA, the CDR3 is TGCAGCGTTGCCGGACTAGCGGAGCGCAGATACGCGTATTTT. This sequence encodes CSVAGLAERRYAYF. This chain joins TRBV29-1 and TRBJ2-3; 10 bases align to TRBD2. Germline lookup yields CDR1 SQVTM and CDR2 ANQGSEA. Unmatched junction bases numbered 15, after V lost 4 bases and J lost 14 bases. The CDR3 runs to 14 residues.

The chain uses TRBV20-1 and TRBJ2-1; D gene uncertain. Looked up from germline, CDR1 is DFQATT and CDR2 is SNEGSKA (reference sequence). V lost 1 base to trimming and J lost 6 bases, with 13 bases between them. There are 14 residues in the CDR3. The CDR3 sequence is CSARGSFVVNEQFF. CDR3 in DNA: TGCAGTGCTAGAGGGTCCTTTGTGGTCAATGAGCAGTTCTTC.

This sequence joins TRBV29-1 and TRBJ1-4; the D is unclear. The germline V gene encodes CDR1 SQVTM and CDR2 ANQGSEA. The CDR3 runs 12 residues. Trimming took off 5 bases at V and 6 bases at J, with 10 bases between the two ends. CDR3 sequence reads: CSVRVTYEKLFF. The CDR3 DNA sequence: TGCAGCGTTCGGGTCACCTATGAAAAACTGTTTTTT.

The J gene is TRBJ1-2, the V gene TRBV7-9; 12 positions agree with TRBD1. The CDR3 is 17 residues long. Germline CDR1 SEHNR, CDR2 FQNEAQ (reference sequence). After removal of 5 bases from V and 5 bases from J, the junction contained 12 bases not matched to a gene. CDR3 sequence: CASSPISGTGGDYGYTF. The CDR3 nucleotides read TGTGCCAGCAGCCCTATATCCGGGACAGGGGGCGATTATGGCTACACCTTC.

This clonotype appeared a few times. CDR3 protein: CASSLSGTGDKNIQYF. The CDR3 nucleotides read TGTGCCAGCAGTTTATCCGGGACAGGGGACAAAAACATTCAGTACTTC. This rearrangement joins TRBV12-3 or TRBV12-4 to TRBJ2-4; 10 bases match TRBD1. J was trimmed by 3 bases and V by 2 bases; bases with no gene match: 4. This CDR3 spans 16 amino acids.

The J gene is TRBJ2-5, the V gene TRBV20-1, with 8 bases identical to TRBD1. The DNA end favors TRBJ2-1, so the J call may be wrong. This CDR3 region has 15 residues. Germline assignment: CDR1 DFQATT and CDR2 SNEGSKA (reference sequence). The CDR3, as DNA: TGCAGTGCTAGTAGAGGGCCAGGGGGCCAAGAGACCCAGTTCTTC. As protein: CSASRGPGGQETQFF.

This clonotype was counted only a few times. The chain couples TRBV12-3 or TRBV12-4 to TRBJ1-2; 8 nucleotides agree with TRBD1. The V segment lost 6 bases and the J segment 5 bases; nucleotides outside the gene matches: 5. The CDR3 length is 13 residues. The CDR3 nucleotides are TGTGCCAGCAGCCCGGACAGGGCTTATGGCTACACCTTC. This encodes CASSPDRAYGYTF.

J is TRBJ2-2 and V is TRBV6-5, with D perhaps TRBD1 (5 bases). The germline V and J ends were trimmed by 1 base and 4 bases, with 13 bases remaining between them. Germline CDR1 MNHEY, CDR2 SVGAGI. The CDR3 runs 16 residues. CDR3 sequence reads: CASSYYFTDSTGELFF. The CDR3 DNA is TGTGCCAGCAGTTACTATTTTACAGACAGCACCGGGGAGCTGTTTTTT.

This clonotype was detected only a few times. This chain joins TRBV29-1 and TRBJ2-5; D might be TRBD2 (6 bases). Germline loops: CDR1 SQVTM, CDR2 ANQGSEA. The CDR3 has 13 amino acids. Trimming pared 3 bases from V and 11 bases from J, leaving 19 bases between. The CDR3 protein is CSVDLAGLGEQYF. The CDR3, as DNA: TGCAGCGTTGATCTTGCGGGATTAGGGGAGCAGTACTTC.

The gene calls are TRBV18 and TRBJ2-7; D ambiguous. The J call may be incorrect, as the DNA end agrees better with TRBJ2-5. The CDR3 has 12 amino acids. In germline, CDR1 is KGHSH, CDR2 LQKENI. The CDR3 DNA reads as TGTGCCAGCTCACCAAACATAGGGACCCAGTACTTC. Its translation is CASSPNIGTQYF.

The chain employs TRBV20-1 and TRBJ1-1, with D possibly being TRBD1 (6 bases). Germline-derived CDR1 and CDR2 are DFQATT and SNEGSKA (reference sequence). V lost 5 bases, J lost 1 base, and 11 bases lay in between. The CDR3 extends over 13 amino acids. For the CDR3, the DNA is TGCAGTGCTGGCCGGACAGAGAACACTGAAGCTTTCTTT. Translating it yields CSAGRTENTEAFF.

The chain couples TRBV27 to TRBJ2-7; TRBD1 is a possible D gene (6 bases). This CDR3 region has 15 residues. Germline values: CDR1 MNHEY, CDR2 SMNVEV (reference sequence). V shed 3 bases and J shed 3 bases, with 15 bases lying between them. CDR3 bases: TGTGCCAGCAGTTTGGTTAGGACAGCGAACTACGAGCAGTACTTC. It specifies CASSLVRTANYEQYF.